This T cell receptor (beta chain) comes out of a study of cytomegalovirus exposure and HLA in healthy donors (dated by TCRdb to the late 2010s). Notes on the research overall: In an earlier analysis of 587 of the donors, roughly 300 Gb of sequence data and 90 million to 120 million unique TCR beta sequences from roughly 190 million T cells were reported. In a later analysis, previously published TCR beta repertoires from hundreds of donors were re-analyzed and high-resolution HLA genotyping was added so that TCR occurrence patterns could be studied. Because of strong linkage in the cohort, roughly five DR-DQ haplotypes were treated as single units for association and clustering. Of the approximately 400 genotyped donors, less than 85% were placed in the genetic ancestry cluster associated with self-reported Caucasian donors. An earlier analysis of 587 of the donors used high-throughput TCR beta sequencing to judge whether each TCR beta V gene segment behaved as functional or pseudogenic. Donor age, sex, ethnicity and CMV serostatus were collected together with the repertoire data. Both class I and class II loci were covered by HLA typing, at four-digit resolution. A later genetic analysis took genome-wide SNP genotypes for about 55% of the 666 donors and used that subset as a discovery cohort. The study aimed to test whether cataloging public T cell receptors could reveal signatures of past pathogen exposure. Typing coverage varied by locus: roughly 629-640 donors for A, B, C, DRB1 and DQB1; approximately 560 for DQA1; approximately 570 for DPA1; roughly 470 for DPB1. The later analysis used no new phenotypic data to find candidate immune exposures, relying instead on TCR beta sequences and their occurrence across donors. High-throughput TCR immunosequencing, statistical association of individual TCRs with disease status, and machine learning were combined to predict cytomegalovirus infection status. The T cell repertoires of 700 or so subjects were profiled by immunosequencing and related to cytomegalovirus serostatus. A separate validation cohort of more than 100 different subjects was used in addition to the 666-subject first cohort. All discovery cohort repertoires had been generated on a single sequencing platform. Across about 380 genotyped donors of the cohort, an average of roughly 250,000 unique TCR beta nucleotide sequences per donor were sequenced, and roughly 18% of those sequences were non-productive. Approximately 300 gigabases of sequencing data and approximately 91 million unique TCR sequences made up an early release that covered under 750 HLA-typed donors. What the authors observed across the whole study: The classifier was reported to diagnose cytomegalovirus status with high specificity and sensitivity in both the original cohort and the validation cohort. A cluster of highly shared sequence variants was judged likely to be a technical artifact of the sequencing pipeline. In a later analysis, 15,000 to 20,000 TCR beta sequences were associated with specific HLA alleles at a false discovery rate of 0.05. The 87-base-pair reads could not distinguish some IMGT-functional V segments, including TRBV6-2 and TRBV6-3, so those segments were excluded. CMV serostatus was the only immune exposure information available for the cohort. In a later analysis, several top co-occurrence clusters were reported to appear linked to parvovirus B19, influenza, CMV and Epstein-Barr virus. An earlier analysis of around 540 of the donors showed that most TCR beta V segments appeared in productive rearrangements either about 87% or about 30% of the time, which broadly matched IMGT annotations. Assigning TCR associations to individual alleles was difficult when HLA alleles, especially DR and DQ, strongly co-occurred. A further reported finding was that TCR beta sequences accurately predicted the HLA-A and HLA-B alleles for most subjects in the first cohort. It was suggested by the authors that the approach could potentially be generalized to other disease states and immunological phenotypes. Because HLA typing was unavailable for some donors at each locus, only the typed subset was used in association tests. In the study, some 160 TCR beta chains were listed as associated with cytomegalovirus. Compared with the approximately 700-donor mean, donors in an Asian-associated ancestry cluster had fewer N-insertions in productive TCRs, according to a later genetic analysis. Because counts were too low, 15 to 20 rarely observed V segments, including chromosome 9 orphons, were left out of the earlier analysis of a few hundred of the donors. In this cohort, only TCR beta chains were sequenced, and detectable features were limited by the absence of alpha or paired-chain data. In a later analysis, HLA-associated TCR beta chains showed more clonal expansion and lower generation probabilities than non-associated chains that were equally common. According to a later analysis, TCR association rates differed among HLA loci, with DRB1 alleles showing the most associated TCRs and HLA-C alleles showing the fewest. In a later genetic analysis, a missense DCLRE1C variant was associated with V-gene and J-gene trimming of TCR beta chains, and the association was replicated in an independent cohort. Linkage disequilibrium might explain the correlated functional status among segregating V segments, but an unknown experimental factor could not be ruled out. In vitro tests confirmed that a few of the cytomegalovirus-associated TCR beta chains recognize cytomegalovirus antigens. Sequencing depth was assumed to be roughly uniform across donors in the presence/absence analyses, though that assumption may not hold. Most TCR sequences were observed very rarely across donors, whereas some public TCRs were present in many individuals. In a later analysis, most CMV-associated TCR beta chains were found to appear HLA-restricted, with HLA associations seemingly driven largely by CMV exposure.

Details on this clone: The antigen it recognizes is unknown. No base-level quality is on record; no much larger clone is a single base apart.

Libraries came from the immunoSEQ multiplex PCR assay. For the multiplex PCR, a mixture combining 60 forward primers for TCR Vbeta segments and 13 reverse primers for TCR Jbeta segments was used. Amplification of the CDR3 region of rearranged TCR beta genes was performed with a multiplex PCR assay on genomic DNA. The Illumina HiSeq System was used to sequence the amplified TCR beta libraries as 87-base-pair reads. The study's own analysis went as follows. Across the 670 or so repertoires, a later analysis counted roughly 84 million unique TCR beta chains, around 11 million of which were shared by at least two donors. To remove PCR and sequencing errors, raw reads were error-corrected and collapsed into unique sequences using a nearest-neighbor algorithm that merged closely related sequences. To assign V, D and J gene segments, CDR3 sequences were aligned to IMGT reference sequences. For a sequence to be retained, a match of at least six nucleotides was required to both a V gene segment and a J gene segment. Rearrangements were classified as productive when the CDR3 lacked stop codons and remained in frame with V and J, and all other rearrangements were classified as non-productive. Following IMGT convention, CDR3 was defined as the stretch from the second conserved V-encoded cysteine to the conserved J-encoded phenylalanine. Sequences without an unambiguous match to a single V gene segment were excluded from the earlier analysis of about 630 of the donors. In an earlier analysis of about 590 of the donors, a V segment was called functional when productive rearrangements were above 56.7%, and segregating when the standard deviation between donors exceeded 5%. A statistical classification framework was built to diagnose cytomegalovirus status from the catalog of TCR beta chain sequences. In a later analysis, V and J genes were assigned by comparing TCR nucleotide sequences against IMGT/GENE-DB human TR gene sequences. Using the TCRdist pipeline, a later analysis assigned CDR3 sequences along with most-parsimonious VDJ recombination scenarios. A later analysis defined each TCR beta chain by its CDR3 amino acid sequence plus V-gene family, and excluded reads lacking a unique V-gene family. To address suspected cross-contamination and a sequencing artifact, a later analysis removed roughly 580 highly shared, low-generation-probability nucleotide sequences. In a later analysis, a clonal expansion index was calculated for each public chain from normalized within-repertoire ranks of inferred template counts. A later analysis computed generation probabilities with a VDJ recombination model fitted to out-of-frame rearrangements, and checked the results against IGoR. In a later analysis, TCR-TCR, TCR-HLA and TCR-CMV co-occurrence was scored with hypergeometric tests, and a repertoire-size bias correction was applied to TCR pairs. False discovery rates were estimated in a later analysis by permuting HLA or CMV assignments 20 times. A later analysis grouped co-occurring TCRs with DBSCAN, adding TCRdist sequence similarity when clustering within HLA-allele-positive subsets. Repertoires with fewer than 30,000 or more than 120,000 public chains, plus five repertoires with anomalous nucleotide sharing, were excluded from co-occurrence clustering. TCRdb obtained this table from immuneACCESS and retained in-frame rearrangements with V and J assigned. These tables miss some clones; where compared with another copy, unresolved V genes account for less than half of the shortfall, and the remainder is unexplained. D and trimming come from the DNA, and the V and J calls and clone size come from that table. The sample contains about 160,000 clones, around 90% of them found a single time. The ten largest clones take up under 0.95% of the sample.

The cohort comprised around 690 healthy bone marrow donors. Cohort members were all nominally healthy when sampled, although unrecorded immune exposures were likely present. The donor was CMV seronegative and was included in the group of 352 seronegative cohort members. Every donor gave a peripheral blood sample, and the peripheral blood mononuclear cells from that sample were used for TCR beta sequencing. Genomic DNA extraction from the blood cell samples was performed with the Qiagen DNeasy Blood Extraction Kit. The germline V gene specifies KGHSH as CDR1 and LQKENI as CDR2. The CDR3 covers 15 residues, taking in both the cysteine and the phenylalanine. Only the CDR3 DNA stays, 45 bases, in frame from base 1. The V end loses 6 bases and the J end loses 1 base, and a stretch of 15 bases separates them.

Input material: PBMCs. The rearranged segments are TRBV18 and TRBJ1-1; TRBD1 is a possible D gene, resting on 6 matching bases. This receptor was obtained from a woman younger than 45 in good health and CMV-seronegative. The CDR3 reads CASSMDRPKNTEAFF. Read as DNA, the sequence is TGTGCCAGCTCCATGGACAGACCCAAGAACACTGAAGCTTTCTTT.